This TCR beta chain was observed in a study of T cell repertoires in cytomegalovirus infection. Across the study: From public TCR beta signatures came an indication of both CMV infection and matching HLA type.

The CDR3 extends over 14 amino acids. The germline CDR1 and CDR2 sequences are SGHAT and FQNNGV. Trimming cost V 5 bases and J 5 bases, with 16 bases left between them. TCRdb reprocessed the reads with MiXCR, giving one entry per CDR3 protein. The table lists approximately 400,000 distinct CDR3 sequences, roughly 30% of them singletons. The rearrangement uses TRBV11-2 and TRBJ2-7; perhaps D is TRBD1 or TRBD2 (6 bases each). The source is a human donor in good health (CMV status not recorded). Some clones in this sample may be carry-over from other donors' samples. Sequencing was carried out using PBMCs. Written as DNA, the CDR3 is TGTGCCAGCAGCCCCCTTGCGAGGGGGGACGAGCAGTACTTC. Its translation: CASSPLARGDEQYF. Full variable domain (remainder filled in from reference TRBV11-2 and TRBJ2-7): EAGVAQSPRYKIIEKRQSVAFWCNPISGHATLYWYQQILGQGPKLLIQFQNNGVVDDSQLPKDRFSAERLKGVDSTLKIQPAKLEDSAVYLCASSPLARGDEQYFGPGTRLTVT.